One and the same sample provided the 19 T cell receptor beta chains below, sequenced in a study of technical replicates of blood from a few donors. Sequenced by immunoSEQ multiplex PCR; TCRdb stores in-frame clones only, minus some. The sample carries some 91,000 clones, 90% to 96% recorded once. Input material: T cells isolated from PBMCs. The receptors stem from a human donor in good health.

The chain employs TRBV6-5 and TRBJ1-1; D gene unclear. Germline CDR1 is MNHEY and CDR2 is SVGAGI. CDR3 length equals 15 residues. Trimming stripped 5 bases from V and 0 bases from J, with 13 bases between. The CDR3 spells CASSGYVGMNTEAFF. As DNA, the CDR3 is TGTGCCAGCAGTGGCTACGTGGGCATGAACACTGAAGCTTTCTTT.

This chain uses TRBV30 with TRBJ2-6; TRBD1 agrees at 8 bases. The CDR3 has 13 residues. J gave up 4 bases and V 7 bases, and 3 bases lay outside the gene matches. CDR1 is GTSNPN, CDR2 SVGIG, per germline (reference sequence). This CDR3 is CASDRAGANVLTF. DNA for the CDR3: TGTGCCTCGGACAGGGCAGGGGCCAACGTCCTGACTTTC.

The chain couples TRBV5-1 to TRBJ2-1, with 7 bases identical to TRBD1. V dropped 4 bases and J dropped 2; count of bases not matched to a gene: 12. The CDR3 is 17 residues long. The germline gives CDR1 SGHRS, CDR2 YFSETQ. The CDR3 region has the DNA TGCGCCAGCAGCGGGGTAAGGACAGGCAAAACCTACAATGAGCAGTTCTTC. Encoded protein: CASSGVRTGKTYNEQFF.

The CDR3 spells CASSYGTSNEQYF. The CDR3 nucleotides are TGTGCCAGCAGTTATGGGACTAGTAACGAGCAGTACTTC. The chain carries TRBV27 and TRBJ2-7; 8 bases map to TRBD2. The CDR3 totals 13 residues. The germline V gene encodes CDR1 MNHEY and CDR2 SMNVEV (reference sequence). V was clipped by 4 bases and J by 5 bases; unmatched bases: 4.

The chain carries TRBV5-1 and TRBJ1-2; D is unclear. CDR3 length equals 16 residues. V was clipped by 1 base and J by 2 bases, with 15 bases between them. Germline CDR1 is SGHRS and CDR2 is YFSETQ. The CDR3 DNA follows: TGCGCCAGCAGCTTGATTGTCCCGGTCGAAAACTATGGCTACACCTTC. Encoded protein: CASSLIVPVENYGYTF.

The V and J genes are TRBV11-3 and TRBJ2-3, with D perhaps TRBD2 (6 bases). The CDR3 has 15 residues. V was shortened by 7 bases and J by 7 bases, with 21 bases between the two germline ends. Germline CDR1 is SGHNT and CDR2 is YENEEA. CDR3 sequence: CASNYIGAAGNTQYF. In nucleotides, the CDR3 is TGTGCCAGCAACTATATCGGCGCCGCGGGGAATACGCAGTATTTT. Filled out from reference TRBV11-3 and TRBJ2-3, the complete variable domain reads EAGVVQSPRYKIIEKKQPVAFWCNPISGHNTLYWYLQNLGQGPELLIRYENEEAVDDSQLPKDRFSAERLKGVDSTLKIQPAELGDSAVYLCASNYIGAAGNTQYFGPGTRLTVL.

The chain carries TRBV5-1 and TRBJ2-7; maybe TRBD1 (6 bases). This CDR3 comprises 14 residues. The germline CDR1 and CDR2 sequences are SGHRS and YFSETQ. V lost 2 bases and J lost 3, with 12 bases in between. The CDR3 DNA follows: TGCGCCAGCAGCTTCGGGGACATAAGCTACGAGCAGTACTTC. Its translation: CASSFGDISYEQYF.

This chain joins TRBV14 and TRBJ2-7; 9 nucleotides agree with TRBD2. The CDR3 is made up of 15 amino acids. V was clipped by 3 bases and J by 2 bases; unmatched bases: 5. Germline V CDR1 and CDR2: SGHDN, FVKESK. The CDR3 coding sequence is TGTGCCAGCAGCCAGGGGGCTAGCGGGACCTACGAGCAGTACTTC. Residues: CASSQGASGTYEQYF. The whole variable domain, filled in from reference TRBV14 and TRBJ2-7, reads EAGVTQFPSHSVIEKGQTVTLRCDPISGHDNLYWYRRVMGKEIKFLLHFVKESKQDESGMPNNRFLAERTGGTYSTLKVQPAELEDSGVYFCASSQGASGTYEQYFGPGTRLTVT.

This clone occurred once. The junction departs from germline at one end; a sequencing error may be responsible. CDR3 bases: TGTGCTAGCAGCCCTGCTAGCGGGGGCTCCTACAATGAGCAGTTCTTC. Its translation is CASSPASGGSYNEQFF. This rearrangement joins TRBV7-7 to TRBJ2-1; TRBD2 matches at 10 bases. This CDR3 contains 16 residues. From germline, CDR1 is SSHAT and CDR2 FNYEAQ (reference sequence).

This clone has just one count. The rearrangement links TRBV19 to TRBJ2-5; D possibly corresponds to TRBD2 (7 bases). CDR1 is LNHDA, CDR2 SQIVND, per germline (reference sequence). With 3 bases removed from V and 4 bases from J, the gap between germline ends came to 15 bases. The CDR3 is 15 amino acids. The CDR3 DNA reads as TGTGCCAGTAGTATCGGGGGCGGGGGAGGAGAGACCCAGTACTTC. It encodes CASSIGGGGGETQYF.

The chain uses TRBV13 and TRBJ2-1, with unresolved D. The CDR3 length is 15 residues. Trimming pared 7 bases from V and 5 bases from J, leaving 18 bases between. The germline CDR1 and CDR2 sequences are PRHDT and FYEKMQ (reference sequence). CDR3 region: CASTILTWRNNEQFF. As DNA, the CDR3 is TGTGCCAGCACCATCTTGACCTGGCGGAACAATGAGCAGTTCTTC.

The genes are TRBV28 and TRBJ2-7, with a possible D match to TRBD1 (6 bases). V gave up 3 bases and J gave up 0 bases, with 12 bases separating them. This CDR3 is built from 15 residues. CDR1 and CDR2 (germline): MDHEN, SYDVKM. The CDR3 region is CASSFRDRPSYEQYF. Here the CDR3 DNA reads TGTGCCAGCAGTTTTCGCGACAGGCCCTCCTACGAGCAGTACTTC.

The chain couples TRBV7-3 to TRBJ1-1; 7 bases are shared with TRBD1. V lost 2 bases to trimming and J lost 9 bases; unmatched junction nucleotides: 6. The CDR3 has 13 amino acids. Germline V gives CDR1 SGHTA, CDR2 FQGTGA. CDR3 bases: TGTGCCAGCAGCTTAGAAAGGGACAGAAAAGCTTTCTTT. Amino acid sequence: CASSLERDRKAFF.

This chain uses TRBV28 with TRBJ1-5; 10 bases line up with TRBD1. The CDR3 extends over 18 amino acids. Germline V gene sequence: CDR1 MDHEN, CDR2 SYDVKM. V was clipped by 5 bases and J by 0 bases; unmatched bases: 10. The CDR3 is CASSLRQGASYSNQPQHF. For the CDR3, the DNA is TGTGCCAGCAGTCTCCGACAGGGGGCTTCCTATAGCAATCAGCCCCAGCATTTT.

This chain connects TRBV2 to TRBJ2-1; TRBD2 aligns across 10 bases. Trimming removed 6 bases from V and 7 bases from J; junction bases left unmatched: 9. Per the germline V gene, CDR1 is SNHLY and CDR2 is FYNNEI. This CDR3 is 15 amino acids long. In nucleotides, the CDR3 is TGTGCCAGCAGCCCAGCGGGAGGGTTGGGTAATGAGCAGTTCTTC. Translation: CASSPAGGLGNEQFF.

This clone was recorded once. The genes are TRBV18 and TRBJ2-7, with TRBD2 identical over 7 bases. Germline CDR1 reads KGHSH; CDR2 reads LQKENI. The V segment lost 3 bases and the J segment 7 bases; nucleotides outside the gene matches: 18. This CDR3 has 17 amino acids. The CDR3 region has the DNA TGTGCCAGCTCACCTGGAACGGGTACCAGGGCTAGCGGTGAGCAGTACTTC. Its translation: CASSPGTGTRASGEQYF.

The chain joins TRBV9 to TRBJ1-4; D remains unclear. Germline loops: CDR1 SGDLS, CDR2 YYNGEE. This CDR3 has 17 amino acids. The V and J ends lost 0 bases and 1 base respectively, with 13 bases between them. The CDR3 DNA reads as TGTGCCAGCAGCGTAGCTCCAAGCGACCGAACTAATGAAAAACTGTTTTTT. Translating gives CASSVAPSDRTNEKLFF. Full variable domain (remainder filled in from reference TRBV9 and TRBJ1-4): DSGVTQTPKHLITATGQRVTLRCSPRSGDLSVYWYQQSLDQGLQFLIQYYNGEERAKGNILERFSAQQFPDLHSELNLSSLELGDSALYFCASSVAPSDRTNEKLFFGSGTQLSVL.

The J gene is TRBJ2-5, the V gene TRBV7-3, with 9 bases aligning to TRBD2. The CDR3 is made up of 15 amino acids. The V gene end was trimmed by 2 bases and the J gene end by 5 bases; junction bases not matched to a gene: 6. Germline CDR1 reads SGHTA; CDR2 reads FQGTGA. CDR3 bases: TGTGCCAGCAGCTTAGCGGTTAGCGGGAGTGAGACCCAGTACTTC. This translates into CASSLAVSGSETQYF.

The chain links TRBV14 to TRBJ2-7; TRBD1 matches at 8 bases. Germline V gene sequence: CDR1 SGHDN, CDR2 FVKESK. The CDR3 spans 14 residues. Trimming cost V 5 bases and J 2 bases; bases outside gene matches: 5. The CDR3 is CASSWGTGPYEQYF. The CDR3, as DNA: TGTGCCAGCAGCTGGGGGACAGGCCCCTACGAGCAGTACTTC.